The entry that follows covers one T cell receptor (beta chain) sequence. Its specificity is unknown. The data were taken from a study of cytomegalovirus exposure and HLA in healthy donors. Whole-study results and caveats: Relative to the approximately 630-donor mean, N-insertions were reportedly fewer in an Asian-associated ancestry cluster in a later analysis.

The study ran its PCR with 60 Vbeta and 13 Jbeta primers. The table came from immunoSEQ multiplex PCR; TCRdb's copy has only in-frame clones and leaves some out. The table for this sample gives around 80,000 clones. This CDR3 is 15 amino acids long. Germline V gene lookup returns CDR1 SGHNT and CDR2 YYREEE (reference sequence). V was clipped by 2 bases and J by 0 bases, with 8 bases between them. The receptor's source is a man aged 40-49 years in good health and CMV-seronegative. The chain links TRBV5-4 to TRBJ2-2; maybe TRBD1 (6 bases). Sequencing was carried out using PBMCs. In nucleotides, the CDR3 is TGTGCCAGCAGCTTCAGACAGGCGAACACCGGGGAGCTGTTTTTT. Amino acids: CASSFRQANTGELFF.